This TCR beta chain emerged from a study of cytomegalovirus exposure and HLA in healthy donors. The study ran its PCR with 60 Vbeta and 13 Jbeta primers. TCRdb keeps only in-frame clones here, not all; method: immunoSEQ multiplex PCR. The sample carries about 79,000 clones, around 67% recorded once. Trimming cost V 0 bases and J 3 bases, with 3 bases left between them. There are 13 residues in the CDR3. Germline V CDR1 and CDR2: MNHNY, SVGAGI (reference sequence). The source material was PBMCs. The receptor was isolated from a woman aged 45-65 years in good health and CMV-seropositive. The chain carries TRBV6-6 and TRBJ1-5; D uncertain. The CDR3 here is CASSYSNNQPQHF. In DNA, the CDR3 is TGTGCCAGCAGTTACTCCAACAATCAGCCCCAGCATTTT.